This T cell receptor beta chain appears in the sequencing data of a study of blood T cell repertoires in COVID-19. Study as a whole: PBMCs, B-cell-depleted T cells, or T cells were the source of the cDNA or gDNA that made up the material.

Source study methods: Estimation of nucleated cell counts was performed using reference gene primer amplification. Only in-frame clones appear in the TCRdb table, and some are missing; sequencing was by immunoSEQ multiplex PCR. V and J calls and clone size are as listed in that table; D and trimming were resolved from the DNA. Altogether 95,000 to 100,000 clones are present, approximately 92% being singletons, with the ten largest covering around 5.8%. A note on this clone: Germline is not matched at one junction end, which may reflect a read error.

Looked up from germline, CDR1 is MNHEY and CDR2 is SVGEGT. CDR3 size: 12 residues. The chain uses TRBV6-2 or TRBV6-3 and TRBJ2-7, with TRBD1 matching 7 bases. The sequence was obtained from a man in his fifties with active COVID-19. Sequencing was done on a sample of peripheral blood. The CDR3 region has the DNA TGTGCCAGCAGCGACAGGGCGTACGAACAGTACTTC. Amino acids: CASSDRAYEQYF.